This T cell receptor beta chain was documented in a study of blood T cell repertoires in COVID-19. Sequencing was performed with immunoSEQ multiplex PCR; in TCRdb, only in-frame clones are kept and a portion is missing. The sample includes about 350,000 clones, about 89% of them seen just once. Germline-derived CDR1 and CDR2 are MNHEY and SVGAGI. Trimming cost V 6 bases and J 6 bases, with 8 bases left between them. The CDR3 is 12 residues long. The chain couples TRBV6-5 to TRBJ1-4; D is uncertain. The sequencing input was peripheral blood. This TCR was recovered from a woman between 45 and 65 years old with COVID-19, enrolled during active disease. CDR3 in DNA: TGTGCCAGCAGGAGCATTGATGAAAAACTGTTTTTT. Encoded protein: CASRSIDEKLFF.